The subject of this entry is one T cell receptor beta chain. What it binds is not known. The sample contains more than one DNA sequence encoding this CDR3. The protocol was immunoSEQ multiplex PCR, while the TCRdb copy is restricted to in-frame clones and leaves out a portion. The sample contains roughly 100,000 clones, about 90% of which appear only once. No infections or other immune events were documented during collection. This record belongs to a study of identifying expanded T cells in peripheral blood. Broader study findings: Differentially abundant clones: around 1.1 between replicates, about 15 at roughly 2 weeks, more than 18 at four.

Sequenced sample: blood. This TCR came from a person between 18 and 75 years old in good health.

The CDR3 bases are TGTGCCTGGAGTGTTCGGAGGGACACTGAAGCTTTCTTT. Its translation: CAWSVRRDTEAFF. This rearrangement joins TRBV30 to TRBJ1-1; the D is unclear. The V end was cut by 0 bases, the J end by 3 bases, with 8 bases between. The CDR3 runs 13 residues. Germline V gives CDR1 GTSNPN, CDR2 SVGIG (reference sequence).